A selection of T cell receptor beta chains follows, all from one sample in a study of cytomegalovirus exposure and HLA in healthy donors. Clones were sequenced by immunoSEQ multiplex PCR, and TCRdb holds only the in-frame ones, with some missing. This table holds 100,000 to 150,000 clones, roughly 71% found once. The specimen sequenced was PBMCs. The source of these receptors is a woman between 45 and 65 years old in good health and CMV-seropositive. The CDR3 runs from the conserved cysteine through the conserved F or W. The D gene is left open where the match is weak. The size field is filled for only some rows; it gives once, few, many or a size class.

cdr3_aa,cdr3_nt,j_call,d_call,clone_size,v_call
CASSVGLAVTGELFF,TGTGCCAGCAGCGTAGGACTAGCGGTAACCGGGGAGCTGTTTTTT,TRBJ2-2,TRBD2,NA,TRBV9
CASRYSAGSTDTQYF,TGTGCCAGCAGGTACTCCGCGGGTAGCACAGATACGCAGTATTTT,TRBJ2-3,NA,NA,TRBV7-2
CASSPRFFVGIYGYTF,TGTGCCAGCAGCCCCCGATTCTTCGTGGGCATCTATGGCTACACCTTC,TRBJ1-2,NA,NA,TRBV5-6
CASSEITVIRYEQYF,TGTGCCAGCAGTGAAATCACAGTCATACGCTACGAGCAGTACTTC,TRBJ2-7,NA,NA,TRBV2
CASSLLGRDGQPQHF,TGCGCCAGCAGCTTGTTGGGGCGCGATGGTCAGCCCCAGCATTTT,TRBJ1-5,NA,NA,TRBV5-1
CSVEVIAREQYF,TGCAGCGTTGAAGTAATAGCCCGCGAGCAGTACTTC,TRBJ2-7,NA,NA,TRBV29-1
CASSGPGTGNSPLHF,TGTGCCAGCAGTGGGCCCGGGACAGGGAATTCACCCCTCCACTTT,TRBJ1-6,TRBD1,NA,TRBV6-1
CASSTQRTGGAGNTIYF,TGTGCCAGTAGTACTCAGCGGACAGGGGGTGCTGGAAACACCATATATTTT,TRBJ1-3,TRBD1,NA,TRBV19
CASKRITNTGELFF,TGTGCCAGCAAGCGGATAACGAACACCGGGGAGCTGTTTTTT,TRBJ2-2,NA,once,TRBV2
CASSLSSKNIQYF,TGTGCCAGCAGCTTGTCGAGTAAAAACATTCAGTACTTC,TRBJ2-4,NA,NA,TRBV5-8
CASSPGLAGGHNEQFF,TGTGCCAGCAGCCCAGGACTAGCGGGGGGTCACAATGAGCAGTTCTTC,TRBJ2-1,TRBD2,NA,TRBV7-9
CAISGGYGTGGGYEQFF,TGTGCCATCAGTGGCGGTTATGGGACAGGGGGAGGGTATGAGCAGTTCTTC,TRBJ2-1,TRBD1,NA,TRBV10-3
CASSGTSLETQYF,TGTGCCAGCAGCGGGACTAGTCTAGAGACCCAGTACTTC,TRBJ2-5,TRBD2,NA,TRBV9
CASTGTSGGTSTDTQYF,TGCGCCAGTACCGGGACTAGCGGGGGAACTAGCACAGATACGCAGTATTTT,TRBJ2-3,TRBD2,once,TRBV10-2
CASSPDRGDEQFF,TGCGCCAGCAGTCCTGACAGAGGCGATGAGCAGTTCTTC,TRBJ2-1,NA,NA,TRBV10-1
CASSSQGPSYTF,TGTGCCAGCAGTTCCCAGGGTCCTAGCTACACCTTC,TRBJ1-2,NA,NA,TRBV28
CASSQPPGLAGNTGELFF,TGCGCCAGCAGCCAACCTCCAGGGCTAGCGGGGAACACCGGGGAGCTGTTTTTT,TRBJ2-2,TRBD2,NA,TRBV4-1
CASSQDRVGSPLHF,TGTGCCAGCAGCCAAGACAGGGTCGGTTCACCCCTCCACTTT,TRBJ1-6,NA,NA,TRBV4-2
CASRSTGIGDYGYTF,TGTGCCAGCAGATCGACAGGTATAGGTGACTATGGCTACACCTTC,TRBJ1-2,NA,once,TRBV6-6
CASTPRESGGILGETQYF,TGCGCCAGCACCCCTCGGGAGAGCGGGGGGATCTTGGGAGAGACCCAGTACTTC,TRBJ2-5,TRBD2,NA,TRBV10-2
CASSHGSQNTDTQYF,TGTGCCAGCAGCCACGGATCACAGAACACAGATACGCAGTATTTT,TRBJ2-3,NA,NA,TRBV5-4
CASSLGTGDGYGYTF,TGTGCCAGCAGTCTTGGGACAGGGGATGGGTATGGCTACACCTTC,TRBJ1-2,TRBD1,few,TRBV27
CASSLKSLSSGSGNTIYF,TGTGCCAGCAGCTTAAAGAGTTTGAGCTCAGGCTCCGGAAACACCATATATTTT,TRBJ1-3,NA,NA,TRBV7-2
CATYRVITNTGELFF,TGTGCCACCTACAGGGTCATTACGAACACCGGGGAGCTGTTTTTT,TRBJ2-2,NA,NA,TRBV6-1
CATSRDTDRNEKLFF,TGTGCCACCAGCAGAGATACAGACCGGAATGAAAAACTGTTTTTT,TRBJ1-4,NA,NA,TRBV15
CASSLWGSLNTEAFF,TGTGCCAGCAGCTTATGGGGCAGCTTGAACACTGAAGCTTTCTTT,TRBJ1-1,NA,NA,TRBV7-9
CASSATPAGFTEAFF,TGCGCCAGCAGTGCGACCCCAGCGGGTTTCACTGAAGCTTTCTTT,TRBJ1-1,NA,few,TRBV10-1
CASRHRGGSTEAFF,TGTGCCAGCAGGCATCGCGGAGGAAGCACTGAAGCTTTCTTT,TRBJ1-1,NA,NA,TRBV5-8
CASSQTREEKLFF,TGTGCCAGCAGTCAAACACGGGAGGAAAAACTGTTTTTT,TRBJ1-4,NA,NA,TRBV6-5
CAISESYSGKYEQYF,TGTGCCATCAGTGAGTCTTACAGCGGGAAATACGAGCAGTACTTC,TRBJ2-7,TRBD2,NA,TRBV10-3
CASSIRPTGFSPGEQYF,TGTGCCAGCAGCATAAGACCGACAGGGTTCAGTCCTGGCGAGCAGTACTTC,TRBJ2-7,TRBD1,few,TRBV13
CASSLVGGGAPDTQYF,TGTGCCAGCAGCTTAGTTGGCGGGGGGGCCCCAGATACGCAGTATTTT,TRBJ2-3,TRBD2,NA,TRBV7-2
CASSLGGTSNEQFF,TGTGCCAGCAGCTTAGGCGGGACTAGTAATGAGCAGTTCTTC,TRBJ2-1,TRBD2,NA,TRBV11-3
CASRPSQGGYEQYF,TGTGCCAGCCGCCCGAGCCAGGGGGGCTACGAGCAGTACTTC,TRBJ2-7,NA,NA,TRBV27
CASRQGGQPQHF,TGTGCCAGCCGACAGGGTGGTCAGCCCCAGCATTTT,TRBJ1-5,TRBD1,NA,TRBV27